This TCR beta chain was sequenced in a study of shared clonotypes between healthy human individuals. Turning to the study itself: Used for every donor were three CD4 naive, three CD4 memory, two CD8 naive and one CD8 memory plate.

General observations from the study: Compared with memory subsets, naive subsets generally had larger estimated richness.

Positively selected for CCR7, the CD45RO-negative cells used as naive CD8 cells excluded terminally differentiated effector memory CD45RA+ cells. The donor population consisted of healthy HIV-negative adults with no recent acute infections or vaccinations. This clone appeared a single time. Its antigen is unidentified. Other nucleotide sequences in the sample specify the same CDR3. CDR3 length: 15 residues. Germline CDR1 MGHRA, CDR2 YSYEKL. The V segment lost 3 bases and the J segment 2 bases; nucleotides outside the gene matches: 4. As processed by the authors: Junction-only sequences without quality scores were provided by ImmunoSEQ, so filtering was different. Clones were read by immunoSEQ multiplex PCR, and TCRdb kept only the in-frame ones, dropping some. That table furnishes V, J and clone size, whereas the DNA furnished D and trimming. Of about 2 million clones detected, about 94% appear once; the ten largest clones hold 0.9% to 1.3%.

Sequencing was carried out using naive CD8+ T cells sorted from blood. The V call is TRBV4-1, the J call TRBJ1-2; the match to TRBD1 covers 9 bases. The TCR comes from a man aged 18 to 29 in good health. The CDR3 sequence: CASSQTGQGNYGYTF. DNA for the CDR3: TGCGCCAGCAGCCAGACAGGACAGGGGAACTATGGCTACACCTTC.